This entry describes one TCR beta chain. The antigen remains unidentified. The sample comes from a study of OX40 agonist ivuxolimab in advanced cancers. In the study overall: One hepatocellular carcinoma and a couple of cutaneous melanoma patients partially responded. Whole-study results and caveats: There were also nonresponders showing low normalized T-cell clonal expansion.

Any history of autoimmune disease or systemic immunosuppression disqualified patients. Assay used: immunoSEQ multiplex PCR; TCRdb lists only in-frame clones, some missing. There are 92,000 or so clones in the sample; 84% occur only once, and 5.8% lies in the top ten. The material was CD4+ or CD8+ T cells sorted from blood, obtained in a trial of the OX40 agonist ivuxolimab. The TCR sequence derives from an adult with an advanced solid tumor such as melanoma, head and neck, liver or kidney cancer.

CDR3 nucleotide sequence: TGTGCCAGCAGCTCCCGGGACAGGGGGGCGCGGGAAAAACTGTTTTTT. This gives the protein CASSSRDRGAREKLFF. The gene calls are TRBV7-9 and TRBJ1-4; 11 bases fit TRBD1. The germline gives CDR1 SEHNR, CDR2 FQNEAQ (reference sequence). The length of the CDR3 is 16 residues. After removal of 4 bases from V and 8 bases from J, the junction contained 9 bases not matched to a gene.